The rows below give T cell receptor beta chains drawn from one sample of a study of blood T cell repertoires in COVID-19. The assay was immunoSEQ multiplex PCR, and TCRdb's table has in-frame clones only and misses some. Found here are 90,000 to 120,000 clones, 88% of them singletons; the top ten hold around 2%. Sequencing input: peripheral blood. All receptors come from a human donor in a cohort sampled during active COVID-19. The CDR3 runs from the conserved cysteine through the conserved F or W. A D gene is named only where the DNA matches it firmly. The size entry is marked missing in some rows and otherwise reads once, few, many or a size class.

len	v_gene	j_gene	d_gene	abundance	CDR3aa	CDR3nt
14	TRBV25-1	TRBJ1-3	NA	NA	CASSELGSGNTIYF	TGTGCCAGCAGTGAACTCGGCTCTGGAAACACCATATATTTT
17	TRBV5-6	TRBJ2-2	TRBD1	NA	CASRQSLGTGDTGELFF	TGTGCCAGCAGACAATCCCTGGGGACAGGGGACACCGGGGAGCTGTTTTTT
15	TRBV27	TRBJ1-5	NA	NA	CASSSLSSGNQPQHF	TGTGCCAGCAGTTCCCTCTCCTCAGGGAATCAGCCCCAGCATTTT
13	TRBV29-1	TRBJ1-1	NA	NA	CSVEGTANTEAFF	TGCAGCGTTGAAGGGACAGCTAACACTGAAGCTTTCTTT
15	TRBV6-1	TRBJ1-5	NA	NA	CASSEQGNFGQPQHF	TGTGCCAGCAGTGAACAGGGGAACTTCGGCCAGCCCCAGCATTTT
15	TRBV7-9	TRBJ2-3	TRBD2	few	CASSTLAGGTDTQYF	TGTGCCAGCAGCACACTAGCGGGGGGCACAGATACGCAGTATTTT
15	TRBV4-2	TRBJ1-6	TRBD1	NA	CASSQEWTGGSPLHF	TGTGCCAGCAGTCAAGAATGGACAGGCGGTTCACCCCTCCACTTT
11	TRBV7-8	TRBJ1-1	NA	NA	CASSLSGEAFF	TGTGCCAGCAGCCTCAGTGGTGAAGCTTTCTTT
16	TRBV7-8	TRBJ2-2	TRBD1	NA	CASSFVAGGNTGELFF	TGTGCCAGCAGCTTCGTTGCAGGGGGAAACACCGGGGAGCTGTTTTTT
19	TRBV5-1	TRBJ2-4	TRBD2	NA	CASRDGFNRGGPGKNIQYF	TGCGCCAGCAGGGATGGATTTAACCGGGGAGGGCCGGGCAAAAACATTCAGTACTTC
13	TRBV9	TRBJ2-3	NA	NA	CASSVEGSDTQYF	TGTGCCAGCAGCGTAGAGGGGTCCGATACGCAGTATTTT
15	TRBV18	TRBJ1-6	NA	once	CASSQYEGGNSPLHF	TGTGCCAGCTCCCAATACGAGGGGGGGAATTCACCCCTCCACTTT
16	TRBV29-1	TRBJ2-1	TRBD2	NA	CSVDLTSGLFGNEQFF	TGCAGCGTTGACTTGACTAGCGGTCTTTTTGGGAATGAGCAGTTCTTC
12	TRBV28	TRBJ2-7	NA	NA	CASSPTHYEQYF	TGTGCCAGCAGCCCGACACACTACGAGCAGTACTTC
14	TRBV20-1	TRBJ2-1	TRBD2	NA	CSASGQGLIREQFF	TGCAGTGCTAGTGGTCAGGGACTAATTCGGGAGCAGTTCTTC
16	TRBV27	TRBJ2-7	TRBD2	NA	CASRGTSGTWGREQYF	TGTGCCAGCAGGGGGACTAGCGGGACCTGGGGGCGCGAGCAGTACTTC
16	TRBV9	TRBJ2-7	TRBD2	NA	CASSVSGLAGNDEQYF	TGTGCCAGCAGCGTCTCCGGACTAGCGGGAAACGACGAGCAGTACTTC
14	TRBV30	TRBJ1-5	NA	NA	CAWSFRYSNQPQHF	TGTGCCTGGAGTTTCAGATATAGCAATCAGCCCCAGCATTTT
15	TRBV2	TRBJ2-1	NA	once	CASSDPGQTYNEQFF	TGTGCCAGCAGTGATCCGGGACAAACCTACAATGAGCAGTTCTTC
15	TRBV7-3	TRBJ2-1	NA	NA	CASSLNLGERHEQFF	TGTGCCAGCAGCTTAAATTTGGGAGAACGCCATGAGCAGTTCTTC
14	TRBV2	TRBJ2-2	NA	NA	CASSEPDLAGELFF	TGTGCCAGCAGTGAGCCCGACTTGGCCGGGGAGCTGTTTTTT
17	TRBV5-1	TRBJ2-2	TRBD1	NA	CASSLHGQGANTGELFF	TGCGCCAGCAGCTTGCACGGACAGGGGGCGAACACCGGGGAGCTGTTTTTT
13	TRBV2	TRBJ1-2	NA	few	CASSEAGGYGYTF	TGTGCCAGCAGTGAAGCGGGGGGCTATGGCTACACCTTC
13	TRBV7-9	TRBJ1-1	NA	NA	CASSLAKGDEAFF	TGTGCCAGCAGCTTAGCAAAGGGGGACGAAGCTTTCTTT
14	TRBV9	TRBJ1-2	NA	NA	CASSVDRGNYGYTF	TGTGCCAGCAGCGTAGATCGCGGGAACTATGGCTACACCTTC
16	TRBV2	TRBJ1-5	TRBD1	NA	CASSGQGGVNSQPQHF	TGTGCCAGCTCGGGACAGGGAGGTGTGAATAGTCAGCCCCAGCATTTT
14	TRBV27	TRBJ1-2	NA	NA	CASGITGSDYGYTF	TGTGCCAGCGGAATTACAGGGTCGGACTATGGCTACACCTTC
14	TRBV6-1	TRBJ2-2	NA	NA	CASSDRVDAGELFF	TGTGCCAGCAGTGACAGGGTAGACGCCGGGGAGCTGTTTTTT
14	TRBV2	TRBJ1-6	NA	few	CASSEAGYNSPLHF	TGTGCCAGCAGTGAAGCCGGTTATAATTCACCCCTCCACTTT
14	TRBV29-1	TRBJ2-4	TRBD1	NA	CSVEARDRANIQYF	TGCAGCGTTGAAGCCCGGGACAGGGCCAACATTCAGTACTTC
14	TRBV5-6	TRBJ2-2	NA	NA	CASSLGTYTGELFF	TGTGCCAGCAGCTTGGGGACTTACACCGGGGAGCTGTTTTTT
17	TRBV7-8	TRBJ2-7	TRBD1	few	CASSLEPGQDFSYEQYF	TGTGCCAGCAGCTTGGAGCCGGGACAGGATTTTTCATACGAGCAGTACTTC
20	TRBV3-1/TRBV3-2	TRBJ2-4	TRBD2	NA	CASSPDPGTSGRGAKNIQYF	TGTGCCAGCAGCCCAGACCCAGGGACTAGCGGGAGGGGAGCCAAAAACATTCAGTACTTC
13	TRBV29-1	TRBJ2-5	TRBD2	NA	CSVVPSGSKTQYF	TGCAGCGTTGTTCCTAGCGGGAGTAAGACCCAGTACTTC
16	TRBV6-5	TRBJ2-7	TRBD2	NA	CASSYTGTSLFREQYF	TGTGCCAGCAGTTACACGGGGACTAGCCTCTTCAGGGAGCAGTACTTC
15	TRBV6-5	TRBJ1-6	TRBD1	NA	CASRYGTGSEYPLHF	TGTGCCAGCAGGTACGGGACAGGGTCGGAATATCCCCTCCACTTT
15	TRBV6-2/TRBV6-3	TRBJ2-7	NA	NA	CASSYRRGSAGEQYF	TGTGCCAGCAGTTATAGGAGGGGCTCAGCTGGCGAGCAGTACTTC
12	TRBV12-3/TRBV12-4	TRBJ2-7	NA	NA	CASSLLSYEQYF	TGTGCCAGCAGTCTTCTATCCTACGAGCAGTACTTC
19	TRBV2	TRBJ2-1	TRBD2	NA	CASSEEAGTSGNSYNEQFF	TGTGCCAGCAGTGAAGAGGCCGGGACTAGCGGGAACTCCTACAATGAGCAGTTCTTC
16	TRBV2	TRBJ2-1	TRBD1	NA	CASNQGGQGDYNEQFF	TGTGCCAGCAACCAAGGGGGACAGGGGGATTACAATGAGCAGTTCTTC
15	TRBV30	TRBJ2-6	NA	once	CAWSPGISGANVLTF	TGTGCCTGGAGTCCAGGAATCTCTGGGGCCAACGTCCTGACTTTC
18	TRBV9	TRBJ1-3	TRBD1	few	CASSSGGQTGLSGNTIYF	TGTGCCAGCAGTTCAGGGGGGCAAACAGGCCTCTCCGGAAACACCATATATTTT
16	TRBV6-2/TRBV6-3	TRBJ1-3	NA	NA	CASSYGRPRNANTIYF	TGTGCCAGCAGTTATGGTCGACCGAGGAATGCAAACACCATATATTTT
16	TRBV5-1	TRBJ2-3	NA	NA	CASSLARGQHTDTQYF	TGCGCCAGCAGCTTGGCCCGGGGTCAGCACACAGATACGCAGTATTTT
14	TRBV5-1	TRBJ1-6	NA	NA	CASSMDTSGGPLHF	TGCGCCAGCAGCATGGACACCTCTGGAGGACCCCTCCACTTT
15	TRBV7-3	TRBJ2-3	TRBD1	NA	CASSPTTGSADTQYF	TGTGCCAGCAGCCCCACGACAGGGTCGGCAGATACGCAGTATTTT
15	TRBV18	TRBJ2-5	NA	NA	CASSLYSTGLETQYF	TGTGCCAGCTCACTTTACTCTACAGGGTTGGAGACCCAGTACTTC
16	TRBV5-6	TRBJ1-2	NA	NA	CASSPLAGGDNYGYTF	TGTGCCAGCAGCCCATTAGCCGGGGGGGATAACTATGGCTACACCTTC
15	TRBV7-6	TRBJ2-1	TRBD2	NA	CASSPPGGRDNEQFF	TGTGCCAGCAGCCCTCCGGGGGGTCGGGACAATGAGCAGTTCTTC
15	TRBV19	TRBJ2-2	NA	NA	CASSKGNLNTGELFF	TGTGCCAGTAGTAAGGGGAACCTTAACACCGGGGAGCTGTTTTTT
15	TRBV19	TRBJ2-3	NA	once	CASSVSGESTDTQYF	TGTGCCAGTAGCGTATCAGGGGAGAGCACAGATACGCAGTATTTT
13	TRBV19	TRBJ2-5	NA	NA	CASSLIGGETQYF	TGTGCCAGTAGTTTAATCGGAGGAGAGACCCAGTACTTC
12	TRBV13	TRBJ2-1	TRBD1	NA	CASSPGGNEQFF	TGTGCCAGCAGCCCAGGGGGTAATGAGCAGTTCTTC
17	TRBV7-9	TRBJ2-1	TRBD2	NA	CASSLARGGRSYNEQFF	TGTGCCAGCAGCTTAGCGCGGGGCGGGAGATCCTACAATGAGCAGTTCTTC
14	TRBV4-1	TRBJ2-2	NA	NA	CASSHLSGTGELFF	TGCGCCAGCAGCCATCTTAGCGGAACCGGGGAGCTGTTTTTT
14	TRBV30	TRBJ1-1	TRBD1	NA	CAWSTGQGATEAFF	TGTGCCTGGAGTACAGGACAGGGGGCCACTGAAGCTTTCTTT
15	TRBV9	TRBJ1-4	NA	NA	CASSGGTDPNEKLFF	TGTGCCAGCAGCGGGGGGACTGATCCTAATGAAAAACTGTTTTTT
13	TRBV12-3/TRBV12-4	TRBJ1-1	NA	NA	CASSYSSNTEAFF	TGTGCCAGCAGTTACAGCTCGAACACTGAAGCTTTCTTT
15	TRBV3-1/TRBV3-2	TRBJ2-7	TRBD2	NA	CASSLSGGTVYEQYF	TGTGCCAGCAGCCTCAGCGGGGGGACCGTCTACGAGCAGTACTTC
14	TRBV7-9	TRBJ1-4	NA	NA	CASRLGRSEEKLFF	TGTGCCAGCAGACTAGGACGGAGCGAGGAAAAACTGTTTTTT